The T cell receptor (beta chain) described here comes from a study of CD8+CD57+ T cells in acquired aplastic anemia. Across the whole study: Sorted CD4+ and CD8+ cells yielded DNA averaging approximately 3 ug.

J gave up 3 bases and V 4 bases, and 11 bases lay outside the gene matches. Germline values: CDR1 SGHAT, CDR2 FQNNGV. The CDR3 has 16 amino acids. Findings of the study overall: The study identified twenty-nine CD8+ CDR3 sequences shared by patients and controls. In CD8+ cells, Simpson's diversity showed no significant difference between patients and controls.

CD8+CD57+ cell expansion, shown by flow cytometry, had occurred in the patients selected for sequencing. Genomic DNA, serving as template, underwent TCR beta VDJ and CDR3 profiling. Each CDR3 protein is one row after TCRdb ran MiXCR on the reads. Of 150,000 to 200,000 distinct CDR3 sequences listed, about 44% are singletons. As to this clonotype: Its matching antigen is unknown.

The chain uses TRBV11-2 and TRBJ2-7; 8 nucleotides align to TRBD1. This TCR derives from a human donor with aplastic anemia. Material for sequencing was sorted CD4+, CD8+, or CD8+CD57+ T cells (not recorded which) from PBMCs. In DNA, the CDR3 is TGTGCCAGCAGCTCCTTCAATCAGGGGGCATTCTACGAGCAGTACTTC. Amino acids: CASSSFNQGAFYEQYF. Full variable domain (rest looked up from reference TRBV11-2 and TRBJ2-7): EAGVAQSPRYKIIEKRQSVAFWCNPISGHATLYWYQQILGQGPKLLIQFQNNGVVDDSQLPKDRFSAERLKGVDSTLKIQPAKLEDSAVYLCASSSFNQGAFYEQYFGPGTRLTVT.